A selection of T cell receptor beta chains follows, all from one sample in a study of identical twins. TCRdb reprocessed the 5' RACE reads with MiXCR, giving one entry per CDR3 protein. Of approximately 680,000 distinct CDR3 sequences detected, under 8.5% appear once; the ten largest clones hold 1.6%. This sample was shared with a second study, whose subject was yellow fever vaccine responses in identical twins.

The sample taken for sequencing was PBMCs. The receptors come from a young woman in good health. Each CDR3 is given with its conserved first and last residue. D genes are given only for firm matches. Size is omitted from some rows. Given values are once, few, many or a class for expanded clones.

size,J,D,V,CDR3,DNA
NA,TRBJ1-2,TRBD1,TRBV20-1,CSARTGEDGYTF,TGCAGTGCTCGGACAGGGGAGGATGGCTACACCTTC
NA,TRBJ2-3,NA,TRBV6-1,CATGDRPNTDTQYF,TGTGCCACCGGGGACCGCCCAAACACAGATACGCAGTATTTT
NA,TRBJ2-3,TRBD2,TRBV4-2,CASSQTTTRPGGPPDTQYF,TGTGCCAGCAGCCAGACGACGACCCGACCGGGGGGGCCCCCAGATACGCAGTATTTT
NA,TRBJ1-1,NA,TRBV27,CASSSNRNTEAFF,TGTGCCAGCAGCTCAAACCGGAACACTGAAGCTTTCTTT
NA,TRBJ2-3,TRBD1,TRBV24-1,CATSDSGTGVDTQYF,TGTGCCACCAGTGATTCCGGGACAGGGGTAGATACGCAGTATTTT
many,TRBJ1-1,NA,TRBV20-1,CSATQGMTEAFF,TGCAGTGCTACTCAGGGGATGACTGAAGCTTTCTTT
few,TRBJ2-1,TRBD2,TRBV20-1,CSAHGTSGGYNEQFF,TGCAGTGCTCACGGGACTAGCGGGGGATACAATGAGCAGTTCTTC
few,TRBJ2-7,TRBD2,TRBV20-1,CSASPGLANEQYF,TGCAGTGCTTCGCCGGGACTAGCAAACGAGCAGTACTTC
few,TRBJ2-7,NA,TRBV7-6,CASSLAGRADEQYF,TGTGCCAGCAGCTTAGCCGGCAGGGCCGACGAGCAGTACTTC
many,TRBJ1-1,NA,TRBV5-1,CASSLNRKGMNTEAFF,TGCGCCAGCAGCTTGAACAGGAAGGGGATGAACACTGAAGCTTTCTTT
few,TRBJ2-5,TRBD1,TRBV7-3,CASSLNPGQHTYF,TGTGCCAGCAGCTTGAACCCGGGACAGCACACTTACTTC
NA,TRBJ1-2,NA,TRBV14,CASSQQAGTYGYTF,TGTGCCAGCAGCCAGCAGGCAGGGACCTATGGCTACACCTTC
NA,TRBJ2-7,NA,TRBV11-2,CASSSSDSYEQYF,TGTGCCAGCAGCTCATCTGACAGCTACGAGCAGTACTTC
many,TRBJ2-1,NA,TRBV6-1,CASSTGPYWVEQFF,TGTGCCAGCAGTACCGGACCGTATTGGGTCGAGCAGTTCTTC
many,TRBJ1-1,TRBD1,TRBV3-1,CASSQGQLNTEAFF,TGTGCCAGCAGCCAGGGACAGCTGAACACTGAAGCTTTCTTT
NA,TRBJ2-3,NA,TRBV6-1,CASLGHVGGADDTQYF,TGTGCCAGCTTGGGCCACGTCGGGGGCGCGGACGATACGCAGTATTTT
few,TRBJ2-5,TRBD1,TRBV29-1,CSVAGQGASETQYF,TGCAGCGTTGCAGGACAGGGGGCGAGTGAGACCCAGTACTTC
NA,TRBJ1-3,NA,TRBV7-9,CASSTDRLSGNTIYF,TGTGCCAGCAGCACCGACAGGCTCTCTGGAAACACCATATATTTT
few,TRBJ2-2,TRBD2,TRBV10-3,CATRGDRGGELFF,TGTGCCACCCGGGGGGACCGGGGCGGGGAGCTGTTTTTT
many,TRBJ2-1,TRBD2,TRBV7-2,CASRSGGLNNEQFF,TGTGCCAGCAGAAGCGGGGGGCTGAACAATGAGCAGTTCTTC
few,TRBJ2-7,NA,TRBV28,CASFQSGRYEQYF,TGTGCCAGCTTCCAGTCTGGCAGATACGAGCAGTACTTC
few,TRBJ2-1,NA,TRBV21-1,CASSGGGQSSYNEQFF,TGTGCCAGCAGCGGGGGGGGACAGAGCTCCTACAATGAGCAGTTCTTC
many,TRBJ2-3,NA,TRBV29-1,CSAGTDTQYF,TGCAGCGCAGGAACAGATACGCAGTATTTT
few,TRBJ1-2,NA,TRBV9,CASSEEGSANYGYTF,TGTGCCAGCAGCGAGGAGGGATCGGCTAACTATGGCTACACCTTC
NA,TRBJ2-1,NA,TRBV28,CASSFTSAGRREQFF,TGTGCCAGCAGTTTCACAAGCGCGGGGCGACGGGAGCAGTTCTTC
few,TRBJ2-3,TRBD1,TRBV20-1,CSARVPGGTDTQYF,TGCAGTGCTAGAGTACCAGGGGGTACAGATACGCAGTATTTT
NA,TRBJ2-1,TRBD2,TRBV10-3,CAISGLALDEQFF,TGTGCCATCAGTGGACTAGCGTTAGATGAGCAGTTCTTC
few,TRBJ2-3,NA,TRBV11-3,CASSQAGGGLTDTQYF,TGTGCCAGCAGCCAAGCCGGTGGCGGACTCACAGATACGCAGTATTTT
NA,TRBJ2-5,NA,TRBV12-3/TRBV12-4,CASSFGGSWETQYF,TGTGCCAGCAGTTTTGGGGGGTCCTGGGAGACCCAGTACTTC
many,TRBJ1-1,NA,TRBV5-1,CASSLRGGWTEAFF,TGCGCCAGCAGCTTGAGGGGGGGATGGACTGAAGCTTTCTTT
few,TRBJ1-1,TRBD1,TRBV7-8,CASSPGTGGYTEAFF,TGTGCCAGCAGCCCTGGGACAGGGGGGTACACTGAAGCTTTCTTT
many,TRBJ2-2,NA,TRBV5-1,CASSLVGDGTGELFF,TGCGCCAGCAGCTTGGTCGGGGACGGCACCGGGGAGCTGTTTTTT
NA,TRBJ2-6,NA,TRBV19,CASSWRSGANVLTF,TGTGCCAGTAGTTGGAGATCTGGGGCCAACGTCCTGACTTTC
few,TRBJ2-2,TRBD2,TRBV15,CATSSSGRGNTGELFF,TGTGCCACCAGCAGTAGCGGGAGGGGAAACACCGGGGAGCTGTTTTTT
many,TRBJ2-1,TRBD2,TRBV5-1,CASRGSSGGAPYNEQFF,TGCGCCAGCAGGGGCTCTAGCGGGGGGGCTCCCTACAATGAGCAGTTCTTC
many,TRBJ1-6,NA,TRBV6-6,CASSLETLVLHF,TGTGCCAGCAGTTTGGAGACGCTGGTACTCCACTTT
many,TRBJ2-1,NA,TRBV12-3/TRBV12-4,CASRSPNPGLYNEQFF,TGTGCCAGCAGGTCGCCGAATCCGGGACTCTACAATGAGCAGTTCTTC
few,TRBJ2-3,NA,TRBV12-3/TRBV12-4,CASSLSIGTTSTDTQYF,TGTGCCAGCAGTTTGAGTATCGGGACCACTAGCACAGATACGCAGTATTTT
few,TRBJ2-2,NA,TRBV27,CASTRQGWNTGELFF,TGTGCCAGCACACGGCAGGGGTGGAACACCGGGGAGCTGTTTTTT
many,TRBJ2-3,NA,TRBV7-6,CASSLSGFTDTQYF,TGTGCCAGCAGCTTGAGTGGTTTCACAGATACGCAGTATTTT
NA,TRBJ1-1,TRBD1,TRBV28,CASTQYPGQVNTEAFF,TGTGCCAGCACCCAATACCCCGGACAGGTGAACACTGAAGCTTTCTTT
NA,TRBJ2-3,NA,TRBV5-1,CASSFGTPTDTQYF,TGCGCCAGCAGCTTCGGGACACCCACAGATACGCAGTATTTT
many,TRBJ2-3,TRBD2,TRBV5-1,CASSLGLAGERTDTQYF,TGCGCCAGCAGCTTGGGACTAGCGGGAGAGCGGACAGATACGCAGTATTTT
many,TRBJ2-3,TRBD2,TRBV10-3,CAISESTGGGTTQYF,TGTGCCATCAGTGAGTCGACTGGCGGGGGGACGACGCAGTATTTT
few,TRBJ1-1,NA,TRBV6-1,CASSPRGGKNTEAFF,TGTGCCAGCAGCCCCCGGGGCGGGAAGAACACTGAAGCTTTCTTT
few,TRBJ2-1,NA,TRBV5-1,CASSWASRNEQFF,TGCGCCAGCAGCTGGGCGTCCCGCAATGAGCAGTTCTTC